This entry concerns a single TCR beta chain. The data originate from a study of T cell responses to AZD1222 COVID-19 vaccine. Repertoires were generated with immunoSEQ multiplex PCR, while TCRdb's copy carries only in-frame clones and drops some. Of about 140,000 clones in the sample, 80% to 95% were seen once. Trimming removed 4 bases at V and 8 bases at J, with 8 bases between. The CDR3 has 11 residues. Germline lookup yields CDR1 SNHLY and CDR2 FYNNEI. The chain is built from TRBV2 and TRBJ1-2; no clear D. Sequenced material: peripheral blood, taken on day 0 of MenACWY control vaccination. The source of this sequence is an adult in good health. CDR3 DNA: TGTGCCAGCAGTGTCAATGACGGCTACACCTTC. Its translation is CASSVNDGYTF.